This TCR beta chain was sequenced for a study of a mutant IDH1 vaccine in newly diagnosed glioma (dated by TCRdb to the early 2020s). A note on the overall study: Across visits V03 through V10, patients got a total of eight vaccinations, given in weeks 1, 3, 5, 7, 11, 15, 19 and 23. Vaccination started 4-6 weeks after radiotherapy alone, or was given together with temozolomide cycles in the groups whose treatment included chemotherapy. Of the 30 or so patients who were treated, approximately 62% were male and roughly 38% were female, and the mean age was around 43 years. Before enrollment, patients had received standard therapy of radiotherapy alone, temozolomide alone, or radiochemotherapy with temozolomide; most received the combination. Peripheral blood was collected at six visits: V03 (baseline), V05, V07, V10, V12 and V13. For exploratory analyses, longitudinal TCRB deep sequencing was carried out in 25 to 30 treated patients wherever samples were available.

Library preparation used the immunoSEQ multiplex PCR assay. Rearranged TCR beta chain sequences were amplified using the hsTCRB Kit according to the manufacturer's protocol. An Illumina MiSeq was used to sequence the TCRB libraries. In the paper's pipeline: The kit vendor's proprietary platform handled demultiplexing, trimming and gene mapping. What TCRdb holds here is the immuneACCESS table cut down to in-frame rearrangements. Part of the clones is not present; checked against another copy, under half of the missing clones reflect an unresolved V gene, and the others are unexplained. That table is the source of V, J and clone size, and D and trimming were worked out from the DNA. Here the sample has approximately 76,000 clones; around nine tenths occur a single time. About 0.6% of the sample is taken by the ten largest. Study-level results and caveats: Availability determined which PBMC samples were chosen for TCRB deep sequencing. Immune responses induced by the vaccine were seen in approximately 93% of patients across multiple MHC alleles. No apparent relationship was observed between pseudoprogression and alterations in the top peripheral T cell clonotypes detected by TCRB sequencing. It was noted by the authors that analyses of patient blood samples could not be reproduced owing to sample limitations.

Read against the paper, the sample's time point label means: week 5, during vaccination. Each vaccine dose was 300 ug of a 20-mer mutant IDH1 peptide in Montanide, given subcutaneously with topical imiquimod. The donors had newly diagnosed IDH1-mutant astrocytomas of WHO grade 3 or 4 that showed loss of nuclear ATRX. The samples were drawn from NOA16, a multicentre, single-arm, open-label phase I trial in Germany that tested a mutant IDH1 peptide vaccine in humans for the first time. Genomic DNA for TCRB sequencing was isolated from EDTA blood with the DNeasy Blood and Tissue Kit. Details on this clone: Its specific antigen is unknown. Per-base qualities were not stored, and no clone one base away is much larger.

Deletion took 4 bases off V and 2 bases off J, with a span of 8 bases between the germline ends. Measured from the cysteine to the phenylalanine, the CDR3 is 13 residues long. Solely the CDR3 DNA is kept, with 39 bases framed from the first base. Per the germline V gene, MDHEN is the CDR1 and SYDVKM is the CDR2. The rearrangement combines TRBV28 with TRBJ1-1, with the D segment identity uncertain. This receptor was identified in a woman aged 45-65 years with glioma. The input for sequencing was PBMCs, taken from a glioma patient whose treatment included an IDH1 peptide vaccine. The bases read TGTGCCAGCAGTTGGATAACAAACACTGAAGCTTTCTTT. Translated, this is CASSWITNTEAFF.